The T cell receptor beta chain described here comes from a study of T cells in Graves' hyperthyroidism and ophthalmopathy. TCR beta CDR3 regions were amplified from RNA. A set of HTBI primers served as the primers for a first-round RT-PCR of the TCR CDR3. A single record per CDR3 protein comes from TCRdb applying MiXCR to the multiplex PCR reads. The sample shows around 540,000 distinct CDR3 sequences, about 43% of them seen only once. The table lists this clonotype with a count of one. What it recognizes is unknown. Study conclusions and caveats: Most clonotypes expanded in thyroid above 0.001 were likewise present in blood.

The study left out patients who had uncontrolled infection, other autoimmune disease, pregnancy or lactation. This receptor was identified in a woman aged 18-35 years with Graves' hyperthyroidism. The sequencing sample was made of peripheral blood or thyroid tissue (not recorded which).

In nucleotides, the CDR3 is TGTGCCAGCTCACCCACCGTGACACTGGATGGCTACACCTTC. Translation gives CASSPTVTLDGYTF. The chain combines TRBV11-2 with TRBJ1-2; D gene uncertain. Trimming removed 8 bases at V and 6 bases at J, with 19 bases between. The CDR3 contains 14 residues. Germline V lookup: CDR1 SGHAT, CDR2 FQNNGV.